Sequencing of this T cell receptor beta chain was carried out in a study of molecular identifiers for immune sequencing clone quantification. Per germline, CDR1 MGHRA and CDR2 YSYEKL. This CDR3 is built from 16 residues. Note on this clonotype: A much larger clone differs from this one at a single base, so this may be a read error.

TCRdb analysed the PCR reads with MiXCR anew, one entry per CDR3 protein. The sample includes hundreds of thousands of distinct CDR3 sequences, over 25% seen only once; the top ten take about 0.84%. The source is a human donor in good health. Some libraries in this study had Jurkat cell RNA spiked in. The V and J genes are TRBV4-1 and TRBJ2-7, with 11 nucleotides matching TRBD1. Sequencing input: naive CD8+ T cells from blood, with Jurkat cell RNA spiked in. Subset specified: FACS-sorted CD8+CD4-CCR7+CD45RA+ naive T cells. CDR3 protein: CASSQARGQGAYEQHF. The DNA of the CDR3 is TGCGCCAGCAGCCAAGCTCGAGGACAGGGGGCCTACGAGCAGCACTTC.